The rows below give T cell receptor beta chains drawn from one sample of a study of shared clonotypes between healthy human individuals. Sequenced by immunoSEQ multiplex PCR; TCRdb stores in-frame clones only, minus some. The data hold approximately 500,000 clones, with 70% to 80% observed a single time. Sequenced material: PBMCs. These receptor sequences come from a woman in her forties in good health. Some clones in this sample may be carry-over from other donors' samples. Both conserved end residues are part of each CDR3.

TRBV10-1 15 CASSELAGGTDTQYF
TRBV7-9 14 CASSWSGMNTEAFF
TRBV6-5 14 CASSYFPQQETQYF
TRBV19 15 CASSRGTTSTDTQYF
TRBV28 13 CASSLLTGNGYTF
TRBV6-4 15 CASSASGINTGELFF
TRBV6-1 14 CASSEGQFSYEQYF
TRBV7-6 14 CASTSRGLGDTQYF
TRBV4-2 14 CASSQMGSQETQYF
TRBV18 16 CASSPDLGQSNEKLFF
TRBV11-2 14 CASSWAGAGETQYF
TRBV28 16 CASRRTGGVLEETQYF
TRBV5-1 13 CASSLAADYGYTF
TRBV9 14 CASTRDRGLYGYTF
TRBV7-3 15 CASSLMSGGTDTQYF
TRBV25-1 17 CASSEYRGTGGDTEAFF
TRBV10-3 13 CAISVTGVDTQYF
TRBV19 14 CASSAGQGPLEQYF
TRBV30 16 CAWRRSQQGNTGELFF
TRBV5-4 14 CASSPTGASYEQYF
TRBV15 15 CATTGAGGPGGELFF
TRBV10-3 16 CAISESGTGSHNEQFF
TRBV11-2 15 CASSSGSSHPGELFF
TRBV28 13 CASGDTSTDTQYF
TRBV18 14 CASSRRGLREKLFF
TRBV7-3 15 CASSLRRPGRDTQYF
TRBV7-2 16 CASSLGRGALDYGYTF
TRBV7-2 13 CASSLAVGNTIYF
TRBV7-2 14 CASSPRTGDYGYTF
TRBV5-1 15 CASSLGLAITGELFF
TRBV18 13 CASSPTGFEKLFF
TRBV19 13 CASSQQVTYEQYF
TRBV27 14 CASSLTGLGYGYTF
TRBV28 14 CASSSGQGVDTQYF
TRBV5-1 14 CASSLGTYSYEQYF